This record concerns one T cell receptor beta chain sequence. Its target antigen remains unknown. No base quality information exists; no much larger clone differs at one position. In the germline V gene, CDR1 corresponds to SGHRS and CDR2 to YFSETQ. The V and J ends are trimmed by 1 base and 0 bases, leaving 4 bases between them. Spanning cysteine to phenylalanine, the CDR3 consists of 14 amino acids. The retained sequence is limited to the CDR3, 42 bases, with the frame set at the first base. Healthy HIV-negative adults with no recently reported acute infections or vaccinations were included as donors. Every donor was a Caucasian adult living in Nashville, Tennessee, USA. Magnetic negative selection was used to enrich CD4+ T cells, after which naive cells were positively selected on CD45RA and the negative fraction became the memory subset. After blood collection by leukapheresis, PBMCs were isolated using Ficoll-Histopaque density gradient centrifugation and then cryopreserved in the vapor phase of liquid nitrogen. Analytical flow cytometry was used to check the purity and quantity of every magnetically sorted T cell population. Genomic DNA was isolated from each sorted fraction and quantified by UV absorbance on a Nanodrop 2000c.

This entry belongs to a study of shared clonotypes between healthy human individuals (dated by TCRdb to the early 2020s). Regarding the complete study: A couple of women and a few men aged 18 to 49 years were included in the cohort. The study deeply sequenced blood TCR repertoires of five healthy adults to estimate repertoire size and the extent of clonotype sharing between individuals. Leukapheresis yielded between about 0.85 and 10 billion PBMCs per donor. Per donor, three plates each were used for CD4 naive and CD4 memory, two for CD8 naive, and one for CD8 memory. Libraries were prepared and TCR repertoires were sequenced by different laboratories using diverse techniques, in order to increase sequencing depth and limit assay-specific biases.

Results the study describes overall, beyond this receptor: The small number of donors limited the genetic and exposure-history diversity represented. Rarefaction of sorted-subset datasets indicated incomplete sequencing despite the large sequencing depth. Clonotypes shared by all four sorted-subset donors showed higher generation probabilities than non-shared clonotypes. Sampling was restricted to blood, and TCR repertoires in tissues likely differ from the TCR repertoires found in blood. Larger estimated clonotype richness was generally found for naive subsets than for memory subsets. Sharing across a handful of donors was observed for roughly 5.4% of naive CD4, 3% to 3.5% of naive CD8, over 2% of memory CD4, and around 0.4% of memory CD8 clonotypes. Pairwise subsampling led to the expectation that sequencing depth would affect the degree of clonotype sharing among donors.

TCR CDR3 regions were amplified from genomic DNA by multiplex PCR using the deep immunoSEQ assay. Extracted genomic DNA from each cell subset was distributed evenly across all wells of several immunoSEQ 96-well plates, and each plate was treated as a replicate. For sorted subsets, each replicate PCR was loaded with 200 ng genomic DNA, equivalent to 25,000 to 35,000 T cell genomes. Purified libraries were quantified with a Qubit 3.0 fluorometer, sized on a Bioanalyzer 2100, and re-quantified with the KAPA Library Quantification kit. Every immunoSEQ 96-well plate was sequenced on a dedicated single-read 150-cycle Illumina NextSeq 550 flow cell. In the authors' own workflow: Because only junctional sequences without quality scores were contained in the immunoSEQ output, filtering matching that applied to full-length reads could not be performed. Sequences were annotated with PyIR, a Python wrapper for IgBLAST v1.9, using IMGT germline references to assign V/J genes and CDR3. Reads with weak V/J assignments (E-value above 1e-6), missing CDR3, stop codons, out-of-frame junctions, or ambiguous translated residues were removed. V3J clonotypes were defined by identical inferred V gene, J gene, and CDR3 amino acid sequence. Percentage overlap between repertoires was calculated by dividing the number of shared unique clonotypes by the size of the smaller repertoire. Richness of each repertoire was evaluated using RTK rarefaction, the Chao1 estimator, and Recon v2.1 estimates of unobserved clonotypes. For all TCRbeta clonotypes obtained by the gDNA method from a few donors, generation probabilities were computed with OLGA. In TCRdb, the immuneACCESS table is reduced to in-frame sequences with V and J assigned. These tables do not hold every clone; where another copy was compared, an unresolved V gene accounts for under half, and the others remain unexplained. V and J calls and clone size are those listed in that table; D and trimming were worked out from the DNA. Counted in this sample were fewer than 1.8 million clones; approximately 98.5% of them appeared once. The ten largest clones take up roughly 0.36% of the sample.

The sequencing sample was made of naive CD4+ T cells sorted from blood. Explained via the paper, the cell subset or site label denotes: CD45RA+ positively selected. This TCR came from a man aged 30 to 45 in good health. The chain is assembled from TRBV5-1 and TRBJ2-2; the D gene identity is not certain. DNA sequence: TGCGCCAGCAGCTTGCTAACGAACACCGGGGAGCTGTTTTTT. Translated, this gives CASSLLTNTGELFF.